The rows below give T cell receptor beta chains drawn from one sample of a study of blood T cells in healthy people across ages. MiXCR, run by TCRdb on the 5' RACE reads, gives a single entry per CDR3 protein. The profile shows 700,000 to 950,000 distinct CDR3 sequences, 58% of them singletons. Sequenced input: blood. The receptors stem from a man aged 25 to 40 in good health. CDR3s include the opening cysteine and the closing phenylalanine or tryptophan. The order of the fields is V gene, J gene, clone size, D gene, CDR3 protein, CDR3 DNA. D genes are given only for firm matches. Expanded clones are given a class, and other clones once, few, many or no size at all.

v_call: TRBV4-2
j_call: TRBJ2-1
clone_size: NA
d_call: NA
cdr3_aa: CASSPTVGSGEQFF
cdr3_nt: TGTGCCAGCAGCCCTACGGTAGGGTCAGGTGAGCAGTTCTTC

v_call: TRBV2
j_call: TRBJ1-5
clone_size: few
d_call: NA
cdr3_aa: CASRRGQNQPQHF
cdr3_nt: TGTGCCAGCAGGCGGGGACAAAATCAGCCCCAGCATTTT

v_call: TRBV20-1
j_call: TRBJ1-5
clone_size: NA
d_call: NA
cdr3_aa: CSATGTINQPQHF
cdr3_nt: TGCAGTGCTACCGGGACAATAAATCAGCCCCAGCATTTT

v_call: TRBV5-1
j_call: TRBJ1-1
clone_size: NA
d_call: TRBD1
cdr3_aa: CASSSPEATGGANTEAFF
cdr3_nt: TGCGCCAGCAGCTCTCCCGAGGCAACAGGGGGGGCTAACACTGAAGCTTTCTTT

v_call: TRBV28
j_call: TRBJ1-5
clone_size: NA
d_call: TRBD1
cdr3_aa: CASSRTGDPWNQPQHF
cdr3_nt: TGTGCCAGCAGTAGGACAGGTGATCCCTGGAATCAGCCCCAGCATTTT

v_call: TRBV29-1
j_call: TRBJ1-1
clone_size: NA
d_call: NA
cdr3_aa: CSVVAGTANTEAFF
cdr3_nt: TGCAGCGTTGTGGCTGGGACGGCGAACACTGAAGCTTTCTTT

v_call: TRBV10-3
j_call: TRBJ2-7
clone_size: NA
d_call: TRBD1
cdr3_aa: CAIRGQGDRSYEQYF
cdr3_nt: TGTGCCATCAGGGGACAGGGGGATCGCAGCTACGAGCAGTACTTC

v_call: TRBV20-1
j_call: TRBJ2-1
clone_size: few
d_call: NA
cdr3_aa: CSARPIAVPYNEQFF
cdr3_nt: TGCAGTGCTAGACCCATAGCGGTCCCCTACAATGAGCAGTTCTTC

v_call: TRBV30
j_call: TRBJ2-1
clone_size: NA
d_call: TRBD2
cdr3_aa: CAWSVPSGGLRSYNEQFF
cdr3_nt: TGTGCCTGGAGTGTACCTAGCGGGGGGCTCCGCTCCTACAATGAGCAGTTCTTC

v_call: TRBV7-9
j_call: TRBJ2-7
clone_size: once
d_call: NA
cdr3_aa: CASSSEGHEQYF
cdr3_nt: TGTGCCAGCAGTTCAGAGGGCCACGAGCAGTACTTC

v_call: TRBV6-2/TRBV6-3
j_call: TRBJ1-1
clone_size: NA
d_call: TRBD1
cdr3_aa: CASSRGTGRTEAFF
cdr3_nt: TGTGCCAGCAGTCGCGGGACAGGGAGAACTGAAGCTTTCTTT

v_call: TRBV10-3
j_call: TRBJ2-5
clone_size: NA
d_call: NA
cdr3_aa: CAISESNGSNEQYF
cdr3_nt: TGTGCCATCAGTGAGTCGAACGGTTCCAATGAGCAGTACTTC

v_call: TRBV6-5
j_call: TRBJ1-1
clone_size: NA
d_call: NA
cdr3_aa: CASGGGSPNTEAFF
cdr3_nt: TGTGCCAGCGGCGGGGGCTCTCCTAACACTGAAGCTTTCTTT

v_call: TRBV20-1
j_call: TRBJ2-1
clone_size: NA
d_call: TRBD2
cdr3_aa: CSASLIGASGNYNEQFF
cdr3_nt: TGCAGTGCTAGCCTGATTGGGGCTAGCGGGAACTACAATGAGCAGTTCTTC

v_call: TRBV29-1
j_call: TRBJ2-1
clone_size: few
d_call: TRBD1
cdr3_aa: CSAGTGENEQFF
cdr3_nt: TGCAGCGCCGGGACAGGGGAAAATGAGCAGTTCTTC

v_call: TRBV2
j_call: TRBJ1-5
clone_size: NA
d_call: NA
cdr3_aa: CASSDWGARQPQHF
cdr3_nt: TGTGCCAGCAGTGACTGGGGGGCGAGACAGCCCCAGCATTTT

v_call: TRBV6-5
j_call: TRBJ1-2
clone_size: once
d_call: NA
cdr3_aa: CASSYEGSGYTF
cdr3_nt: TGTGCCAGCAGTTACGAGGGGTCGGGCTACACCTTC

v_call: TRBV20-1
j_call: TRBJ2-7
clone_size: NA
d_call: NA
cdr3_aa: CSSLGGAGEQYF
cdr3_nt: TGCAGTTCCCTCGGAGGGGCGGGCGAGCAGTACTTC

v_call: TRBV7-6
j_call: TRBJ1-1
clone_size: NA
d_call: TRBD1
cdr3_aa: CASIRRPTGVGTEAFF
cdr3_nt: TGTGCCAGCATCCGAAGACCAACAGGGGTTGGCACTGAAGCTTTCTTT